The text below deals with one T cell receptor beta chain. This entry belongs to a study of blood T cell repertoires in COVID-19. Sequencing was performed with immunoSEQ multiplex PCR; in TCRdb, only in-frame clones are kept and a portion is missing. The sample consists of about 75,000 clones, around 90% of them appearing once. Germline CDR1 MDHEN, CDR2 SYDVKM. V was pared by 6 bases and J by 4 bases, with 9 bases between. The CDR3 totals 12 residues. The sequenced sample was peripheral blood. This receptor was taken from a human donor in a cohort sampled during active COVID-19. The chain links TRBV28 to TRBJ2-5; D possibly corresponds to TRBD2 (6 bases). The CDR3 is CASRVGGETQYF. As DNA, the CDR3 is TGTGCCAGCAGGGTCGGGGGAGAGACCCAGTACTTC. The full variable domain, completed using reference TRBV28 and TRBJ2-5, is DVKVTQSSRYLVKRTGEKVFLECVQDMDHENMFWYRQDPGLGLRLIYFSYDVKMKEKGDIPEGYSVSREKKERFSLILESASTNQTSMYLCASRVGGETQYFGPGTRLLVL.